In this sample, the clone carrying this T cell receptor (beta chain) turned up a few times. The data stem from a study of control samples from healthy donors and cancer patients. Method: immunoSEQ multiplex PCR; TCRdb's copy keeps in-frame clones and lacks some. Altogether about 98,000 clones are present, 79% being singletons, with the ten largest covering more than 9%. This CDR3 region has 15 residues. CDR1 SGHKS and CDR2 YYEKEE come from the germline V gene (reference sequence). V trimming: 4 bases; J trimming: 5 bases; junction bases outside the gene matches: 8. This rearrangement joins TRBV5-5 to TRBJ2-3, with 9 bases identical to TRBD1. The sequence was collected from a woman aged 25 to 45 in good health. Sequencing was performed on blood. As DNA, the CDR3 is TGTGCCAGCAGCAACTCGGGACAGGGTCAAGATACGCAGTATTTT. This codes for CASSNSGQGQDTQYF. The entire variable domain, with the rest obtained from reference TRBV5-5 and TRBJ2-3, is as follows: DAGVTQSPTHLIKTRGQQVTLRCSPISGHKSVSWYQQVLGQGPQFIFQYYEKEERGRGNFPDRFSARQFPNYSSELNVNALLLGDSALYLCASSNSGQGQDTQYFGPGTRLTVL.